The present T cell receptor (beta chain) was sequenced within a study of T-cell memory formation after mild COVID-19 (dated by TCRdb to about 2021). Study-wide context: TCR sequence clusters from the two donors were largely donor specific. Two young, previously healthy adult volunteers made up the cohort, one male and one female. In a couple of donors, T-cell clones that expanded and contracted after mild COVID-19 were followed by sequencing TCRalpha and TCRbeta repertoires longitudinally. Paper-wide results and their limitations: Only two mild cases were covered by the study, and larger cohorts that include severe cases with pre-infection samples were considered necessary. Whether the second-wave clones peaking on day 37 were SARS-CoV-2 specific was not confirmed. Some responding clones were detected in pre-infection memory, suggesting pre-existing cross-reactive memory T cells joined the SARS-CoV-2 response. Contracting CD4+ clones were found mainly in CM and EM memory subsets, while CD8+ clones were enriched in EMRA. Balanced CD4/CD8 phenotypes were observed for clones contracting from day 15 to 85, whereas a bias towards CD4+ was observed for a second wave of clones expanding from day 15 to 37.

The CDR3 runs 15 residues from the cysteine to the phenylalanine. Only the CDR3 DNA stays, 45 bases, in frame from base 1. Trimming takes 4 bases off V and 5 bases off J; junction bases not matched to a gene: 8. CDR1 and CDR2 are drawn from the germline V gene: SGHRS, YFSETQ. Ficoll-Paque density gradient centrifugation was used to isolate PBMCs. The table lists this clonotype with many counts. Its antigen remains undetermined. The record has no base qualities; no much larger clone is one base away. The run used an Illumina NovaSeq 6000. Using 5'RACE with constant-segment primers, TCRalpha and TCRbeta cDNA libraries were constructed, with sample barcodes and unique molecular identifiers added in the process. Trizol reagent was used to extract RNA from every sample. Library amplification was performed in two PCR steps, and a second sample barcode and Illumina TruSeq adapters were introduced in the second step. Libraries were sequenced on an Illumina NovaSeq with 2 x 150 bp paired-end reads. The published analysis was carried out like this. The reads were demultiplexed and collapsed into UMI-guided consensus sequences using migec v1.2.7. Using mixcr v2.1.11, UMI consensuses were aligned to TRA and TRB V and J templates and then assembled into clonotypes. A clonotype was counted as expanded or contracted only when both edgeR and NoisET called the clonotype significant, with the noise models trained on biological replicates. For edgeR calls, the cutoffs were a false discovery rate-adjusted p below 0.01 and a log2 fold-change threshold of 1. As an exploratory analysis of dynamics, max-normalized trajectories of the 1000 most abundant clonotypes were examined with PCA combined with hierarchical clustering. Separately sequenced CD4+ and CD8+ repertoires were used to assign the CD4 or CD8 phenotype of responding clones. TCRdb reanalyzed the raw reads on its own, using fastp at Q25 for trimming and MiXCR for clone calling, and kept in-frame beta chains. Every CDR3 protein is listed once, alongside the most common genes and DNA of its rows. These V and J calls rely on TCRdb rather than the paper's analysis. A total of tens of thousands of distinct CDR3 sequences appear in this sample, about 12% of them only once. The ten top clones hold about 29% of the sample.

Sequencing was carried out using PBMCs or a T cell subset sorted from them (not recorded which). The receptor was isolated from an adult woman who had mild COVID-19 (a few samples of this study predate the infection). The sample titles of this study are shuffled in the database, so cell type and time point are left out; the donor was told from shared clones. The sequence links TRBV5-1 to TRBJ2-7; 11 middle bases align to TRBD1. The DNA sequence is given as TGCGCCAGCAGCGACCCCGGGACAGGGGGAAACGAGCAGTACTTC. It is translated as CASSDPGTGGNEQYF.